These 32 T cell receptor beta chains originate from one sample sequenced in a study of T cell repertoires and Cas9 in healthy adults. Assay: immunoSEQ multiplex PCR; the TCRdb copy retains only in-frame clones and omits some. The sample has about 15,000 clones; roughly 90% are singletons. The sequencing sample was made of Tregs (CD4+, CD25+, CD127-, CD137-, CD154-) from PBMCs; culture status not recorded. Every receptor here comes from a human donor in good health.

The rearrangement uses TRBV5-1 and TRBJ1-1; TRBD1 might be the D (6 bases). The CDR3 covers 12 residues. V dropped 3 bases and J dropped 6 bases, with 9 bases sitting between them. Germline-derived CDR1 and CDR2 are SGHRS and YFSETQ. The CDR3 DNA sequence: TGCGCCAGCAGCTCAGGGGTGGCTGAAGCTTTCTTT. It is translated as CASSSGVAEAFF.

The chain carries TRBV4-1 and TRBJ2-5, with D possibly being TRBD1 (6 bases). CDR3 length: 17 residues. V dropped 0 bases and J dropped 1 base, with 15 bases sitting between them. Germline CDR1 reads MGHRA; CDR2 reads YSYEKL. The CDR3 DNA follows: TGCGCCAGCAGCCAAGATAGAAGCCGGGACATCCAAGAGACCCAGTACTTC. It codes for CASSQDRSRDIQETQYF.

The chain joins TRBV6-1 to TRBJ2-2; 9 bases line up with TRBD1. The CDR3 totals 15 residues. The V gene's germline CDR1 is MNHNS and CDR2 SASEGT. V shed 4 bases, J shed 4 bases, and the junction held 4 bases outside the gene matches. CDR3 protein: CASSVRTGVTGELFF. Written as DNA, the CDR3 is TGTGCCAGCAGTGTACGGACAGGGGTCACCGGGGAGCTGTTTTTT.

The chain has TRBV5-1 and TRBJ2-7; the D gene is possibly TRBD1 (5 bases). Germline assignment: CDR1 SGHRS and CDR2 YFSETQ. The CDR3 totals 15 residues. Trimming left V 3 bases short and J 3 bases short, with 16 bases between. In nucleotides, the CDR3 is TGCGCCAGCAGCTGGGGCTCCAATGGTTTCTACGAGCAGTACTTC. Amino acids: CASSWGSNGFYEQYF.

V and J are TRBV20-1 and TRBJ1-1; D ambiguous. Germline-derived CDR1 and CDR2 are DFQATT and SNEGSKA (reference sequence). V dropped 1 base and J dropped 1 base, with 1 base sitting between them. The CDR3 has 11 amino acids. The CDR3: CSARANTEAFF. The CDR3 nucleotides read TGCAGTGCTAGAGCGAACACTGAAGCTTTCTTT.

The CDR3 bases are TGTGCTAGTACTTTGAGTAGCACAGATACGCAGTATTTT. This codes for CASTLSSTDTQYF. This chain uses TRBV12-5 with TRBJ2-3; no clear D. The V and J ends lost 8 bases and 0 bases respectively, with 9 bases between them. The CDR3 is made up of 13 amino acids. The germline V gene encodes CDR1 LGHNT and CDR2 FRNRAP.

The J gene is TRBJ1-2, the V gene TRBV28; D perhaps matches TRBD1 (6 bases). This CDR3 is 16 amino acids long. Trimming cost V 6 bases and J 4 bases, with 21 bases left between them. The germline CDR1 and CDR2 sequences are MDHEN and SYDVKM. CDR3 region: CASSRLPGAEGYGYTF. In nucleotides, the CDR3 is TGTGCCAGCAGCCGCTTACCAGGGGCGGAGGGCTATGGCTACACCTTC.

This CDR3 is CAISDTGKRGYTF. DNA for the CDR3: TGTGCCATCAGTGACACAGGGAAACGCGGCTACACCTTC. The chain links TRBV10-3 to TRBJ1-2, with a possible D match to TRBD1 (6 bases). The CDR3 consists of 13 residues. Trimming removed 3 bases at V and 8 bases at J, with 13 bases between. Per germline, CDR1 ENHRY and CDR2 SYGVKD.

This chain joins TRBV7-9 and TRBJ2-2, with TRBD1 as a possible D gene (6 bases). The germline V gene encodes CDR1 SEHNR and CDR2 FQNEAQ (reference sequence). CDR3 length: 13 residues. V was clipped by 5 bases and J by 5 bases, with 9 bases between them. CDR3: CASSRGQTGELFF. CDR3 DNA: TGTGCCAGCAGCCGCGGACAGACCGGGGAGCTGTTTTTT.

The V and J genes are TRBV7-2 and TRBJ2-5; 14 positions agree with TRBD2. The CDR3 is 15 amino acids. The germline V gene encodes CDR1 SGHTA and CDR2 FQGNSA. J lost 3 bases, V lost 4 bases, and 1 base had no gene match. The DNA for the CDR3 is TGTGCCAGCAGCTGGGGACTAGCGGGGGAAGAGACCCAGTACTTC. Amino acid sequence: CASSWGLAGEETQYF. Supplemented by reference TRBV7-2 and TRBJ2-5, the full variable domain reads GAGVSQSPSNKVTEKGKDVELRCDPISGHTALYWYRQSLGQGLEFLIYFQGNSAPDKSGLPSDRFSAERTGGSVSTLTIQRTQQEDSAVYLCASSWGLAGEETQYFGPGTRLLVL.

V is TRBV2 and J is TRBJ1-3; weak D call: TRBD1 (5 bases). Deletions cut 3 bases from V and 0 bases from J, with 12 bases between. The germline gives CDR1 SNHLY, CDR2 FYNNEI. The CDR3 is 16 residues long. The CDR3 DNA reads as TGTGCCAGCAGTGATACAGGAATAATCTCTGGAAACACCATATATTTT. Translation gives CASSDTGIISGNTIYF.

CDR3 in amino acids: CASSSGTRRNEQFF. For the CDR3, the DNA is TGTGCCAGCAGCTCCGGGACTAGACGCAATGAGCAGTTCTTC. The genes are TRBV7-9 and TRBJ2-1; 8 nucleotides agree with TRBD2. CDR3 length: 14 amino acids. Germline values: CDR1 SEHNR, CDR2 FQNEAQ (reference sequence). V lost 4 bases to trimming and J lost 6 bases; unmatched junction nucleotides: 5.

V is TRBV5-4 and J is TRBJ2-3; no reliable D call. This CDR3 spans 13 amino acids. Germline V gene data show CDR1 as SGHNT and CDR2 as YYREEE (reference sequence). Trimming removed 4 bases from V and 5 bases from J, with 11 bases in between. The CDR3 sequence: CASSLLWGDTQYF. The CDR3 region has the DNA TGTGCCAGCAGCCTCCTATGGGGAGATACGCAGTATTTT.

The chain combines TRBV5-4 with TRBJ1-2; D unclear. The CDR3 is 18 residues long. V lost 1 base to trimming and J lost 4 bases, with 23 bases between them. Germline values: CDR1 SGHNT, CDR2 YYREEE (reference sequence). This chain's CDR3 is CASSLLNLAVESSYGYTF. CDR3 coding DNA: TGTGCCAGCAGCTTGCTTAATTTGGCCGTGGAATCGAGCTATGGCTACACCTTC. The full variable domain, its missing parts supplied by reference TRBV5-4 and TRBJ1-2, is ETGVTQSPTHLIKTRGQQVTLRCSSQSGHNTVSWYQQALGQGPQFIFQYYREEENGRGNFPPRFSGLQFPNYSSELNVNALELDDSALYLCASSLLNLAVESSYGYTFGSGTRLTVV.

The chain is built from TRBV18 and TRBJ1-1, with D maybe TRBD1 (5 bases). Trimming removed 3 bases at V and 3 bases at J, with 11 bases between. This CDR3 region has 14 residues. Germline CDR1 is KGHSH and CDR2 is LQKENI. For the CDR3, the DNA is TGTGCCAGCTCACCCGAAGCGGGGGACACTGAAGCTTTCTTT. Its translation is CASSPEAGDTEAFF.

The chain is built from TRBV4-1 and TRBJ1-1; D ambiguous. The CDR3 contains 17 residues. V dropped 2 bases and J dropped 1 base, with 17 bases sitting between them. Germline CDR1 reads MGHRA; CDR2 reads YSYEKL. This chain's CDR3 is CASSQTPLLTSNTEAFF. As DNA, the CDR3 is TGCGCCAGCAGCCAAACCCCGCTTTTGACCTCGAACACTGAAGCTTTCTTT.

The DNA of the CDR3 is TGTGCCAGTGGGCGGGACTATGGCTACACCTTC. It codes for CASGRDYGYTF. The chain links TRBV6-1 to TRBJ1-2, with unresolved D. Trimming removed 9 bases from V and 3 bases from J, with 8 bases in between. Germline CDR1 reads MNHNS; CDR2 reads SASEGT. The CDR3 sequence is 11 residues long.

This rearrangement joins TRBV6-6 to TRBJ1-2; D remains unclear. Germline CDR1 MNHNY, CDR2 SVGAGI (reference sequence). This CDR3 has 13 residues. With 5 bases removed from V and 4 bases from J, the gap between germline ends came to 11 bases. Here the CDR3 reads CASSPSRSYGYTF. The CDR3 DNA follows: TGTGCCAGCAGTCCATCAAGAAGCTATGGCTACACCTTC.

The chain joins TRBV30 to TRBJ1-4; weak D call: TRBD1 (5 bases). The CDR3 has 13 residues. The germline V gene encodes CDR1 GTSNPN and CDR2 SVGIG (reference sequence). V was clipped by 4 bases and J by 4 bases, with 10 bases between them. The CDR3 reads CAWTGRSNEKLFF. In nucleotides, the CDR3 is TGTGCCTGGACGGGACGGAGTAATGAAAAACTGTTTTTT.

The chain carries TRBV7-8 and TRBJ1-6, with D perhaps matching TRBD1 (5 bases). The germline V gene has CDR1 SGHVS and CDR2 FQNEAQ. Deletions cut 0 bases from V and 5 bases from J, with 8 bases between. The CDR3 is 15 residues long. CDR3 region: CASSLAQGNNSPLHF. CDR3 sequence (DNA): TGTGCCAGCAGCTTAGCGCAGGGCAATAATTCACCCCTCCACTTT.

This clone appeared once. The CDR3 sequence is CASSYSRGLGEQFF. CDR3 coding DNA: TGTGCCAGCAGTTACTCCAGGGGGCTCGGAGAGCAGTTCTTC. The V and J genes are TRBV6-6 and TRBJ2-1; 8 bases match TRBD1. This CDR3 has 14 residues. The germline V gene has CDR1 MNHNY and CDR2 SVGAGI (reference sequence). J gave up 10 bases and V 0 bases, and 5 bases lay outside the gene matches.

This clone occurred a few times. The chain couples TRBV11-2 to TRBJ1-6, with 8 bases identical to TRBD1. Germline CDR1 reads SGHAT; CDR2 reads FQNNGV. The CDR3 length is 16 residues. V trimming: 2 bases; J trimming: 7 bases; junction bases outside the gene matches: 7. CDR3 residues: CASSLLGTGGNSPLHF. The CDR3 DNA is TGTGCCAGCAGCTTATTAGGGACAGGAGGGAATTCACCCCTCCACTTT.

The chain links TRBV14 to TRBJ2-3; D gene uncertain. This CDR3 has 16 amino acids. V was trimmed by 0 bases and J by 5 bases, leaving 15 bases between them. Germline-derived CDR1 and CDR2 are SGHDN and FVKESK. CDR3 coding DNA: TGTGCCAGCAGCCAAGATTCAAAGATGTCGAGAGATACGCAGTATTTT. Protein sequence: CASSQDSKMSRDTQYF.

This chain joins TRBV6-4 and TRBJ2-2; weak D call: TRBD1 (5 bases). The CDR3 covers 14 residues. Per the germline V gene, CDR1 is MRHNA and CDR2 is SNTAGT. V gave up 3 bases and J gave up 3 bases, with 8 bases separating them. CDR3 residues: CASSETRDTGELFF. The CDR3 nucleotides read TGTGCCAGCAGTGAGACCAGGGACACCGGGGAGCTGTTTTTT.

This chain links TRBV10-2 with TRBJ2-5, with 7 bases aligning to TRBD1. Germline V gene lookup returns CDR1 WSHSY and CDR2 SAAADI. This CDR3 region has 15 residues. Trimming cost V 4 bases and J 2 bases; bases outside gene matches: 7. Here the CDR3 DNA reads TGCGCCAGCAGTGTAGGGGGCGCAGGGCAAGAGACCCAGTACTTC. It specifies CASSVGGAGQETQYF.

This rearrangement joins TRBV19 to TRBJ2-3; D not resolved. The germline CDR1 and CDR2 sequences are LNHDA and SQIVND (reference sequence). This CDR3 is built from 15 residues. With 0 bases removed from V and 7 bases from J, the gap between germline ends came to 14 bases. CDR3 nucleotides: TGTGCCAGTAGTATAGATACAGCCGTGGGGTATACGCAGTATTTT. It codes for CASSIDTAVGYTQYF.

The CDR3 loop is CASSLLRIPDTQYF. CDR3 DNA sequence: TGTGCCAGCAGCTTACTAAGGATTCCAGATACGCAGTATTTT. The rearrangement links TRBV5-4 to TRBJ2-3, with unresolved D. V gave up 2 bases and J gave up 4 bases, with 11 bases separating them. The CDR3 is 14 residues long. Germline loops: CDR1 SGHNT, CDR2 YYREEE (reference sequence).

This clone has just one count. The rearrangement uses TRBV5-6 and TRBJ2-3, with no clear D. The germline V gene has CDR1 SGHDT and CDR2 YYEEEE. CDR3 length: 14 residues. The V gene lost 4 bases and the J gene lost 4 bases, with 13 bases spanning the gap. CDR3: CASSTLGPPDTQYF. The CDR3 DNA sequence: TGTGCCAGCAGCACCCTCGGGCCCCCAGATACGCAGTATTTT.

As DNA, the CDR3 is TGTGCGAGCGGAGGGAATAGCAATCAGCCCCAGCATTTT. Its translation: CASGGNSNQPQHF. V and J are TRBV6-6 and TRBJ1-5; D is unresolved. The germline V gene has CDR1 MNHNY and CDR2 SVGAGI (reference sequence). The CDR3 is made up of 13 amino acids.

This sequence joins TRBV19 and TRBJ2-2; D may be TRBD1 (6 bases). The CDR3 consists of 15 residues. CDR1 is LNHDA, CDR2 SQIVND, per germline (reference sequence). Trimming removed 3 bases from V and 7 bases from J, with 15 bases in between. CDR3 sequence reads: CASSIGTRIYGELFF. The DNA for the CDR3 is TGTGCCAGTAGTATCGGGACACGGATATACGGGGAGCTGTTTTTT.

The chain links TRBV2 to TRBJ2-5; D tentatively reads TRBD1 or TRBD2 (5 bases each). The CDR3 is 14 residues long. With 3 bases removed from V and 5 bases from J, the gap between germline ends came to 13 bases. The germline V gene encodes CDR1 SNHLY and CDR2 FYNNEI. The CDR3 spells CASSEDFGAETQYF. In DNA, the CDR3 is TGTGCCAGCAGTGAGGACTTTGGGGCGGAGACCCAGTACTTC. Full variable domain (remainder filled in from reference TRBV2 and TRBJ2-5): EPEVTQTPSHQVTQMGQEVILRCVPISNHLYFYWYRQILGQKVEFLVSFYNNEISEKSEIFDDQFSVERPDGSNFTLKIRSTKLEDSAMYFCASSEDFGAETQYFGPGTRLLVL.

The chain uses TRBV10-2 and TRBJ1-4; D not resolved. The germline gives CDR1 WSHSY, CDR2 SAAADI. Trimming pared 2 bases from V and 4 bases from J, leaving 17 bases between. The CDR3 totals 17 residues. In DNA, the CDR3 is TGCGCCAGCAGTGAGAGCAGCAGGCGGTCTCTTAATGAAAAACTGTTTTTT. Translation gives CASSESSRRSLNEKLFF.